The clone carrying this TCR beta chain was seen only a few times. Authors' methods: Amplified reference gene primers provided the basis for estimating nucleated cell counts. Data came from immunoSEQ multiplex PCR; TCRdb stores just in-frame clones and leaves some out. The D gene and trimming were derived from the DNA, and the V and J assignments and clone size from that table. The sample gives about 200,000 clones, approximately 84% of which show up once; 6.5% to 8.5% is in the top ten. The data were taken from a study of blood T cell repertoires in COVID-19. For the study at large: In each case, the material was cDNA or gDNA derived from T cells, B-cell-depleted T cells, or PBMCs.

Germline trimming cut 3 bases from V and 0 bases from J; bases unmatched to any gene: 4. Per germline, CDR1 LGHDT and CDR2 YNNKEL (reference sequence). The CDR3 runs 16 residues. The sequencing input was peripheral blood. This clonotype was obtained from a human donor with acute or convalescent COVID-19. The donor label of this sample is uncertain. The rearrangement links TRBV3-1 (or the pseudogene TRBV3-2) to TRBJ2-3; 9 bases are a match to TRBD2. In DNA, the CDR3 is TGTGCCAGCAGCCAGACTAGCGGAAAGAGCACAGATACGCAGTATTTT. Encoded protein: CASSQTSGKSTDTQYF.